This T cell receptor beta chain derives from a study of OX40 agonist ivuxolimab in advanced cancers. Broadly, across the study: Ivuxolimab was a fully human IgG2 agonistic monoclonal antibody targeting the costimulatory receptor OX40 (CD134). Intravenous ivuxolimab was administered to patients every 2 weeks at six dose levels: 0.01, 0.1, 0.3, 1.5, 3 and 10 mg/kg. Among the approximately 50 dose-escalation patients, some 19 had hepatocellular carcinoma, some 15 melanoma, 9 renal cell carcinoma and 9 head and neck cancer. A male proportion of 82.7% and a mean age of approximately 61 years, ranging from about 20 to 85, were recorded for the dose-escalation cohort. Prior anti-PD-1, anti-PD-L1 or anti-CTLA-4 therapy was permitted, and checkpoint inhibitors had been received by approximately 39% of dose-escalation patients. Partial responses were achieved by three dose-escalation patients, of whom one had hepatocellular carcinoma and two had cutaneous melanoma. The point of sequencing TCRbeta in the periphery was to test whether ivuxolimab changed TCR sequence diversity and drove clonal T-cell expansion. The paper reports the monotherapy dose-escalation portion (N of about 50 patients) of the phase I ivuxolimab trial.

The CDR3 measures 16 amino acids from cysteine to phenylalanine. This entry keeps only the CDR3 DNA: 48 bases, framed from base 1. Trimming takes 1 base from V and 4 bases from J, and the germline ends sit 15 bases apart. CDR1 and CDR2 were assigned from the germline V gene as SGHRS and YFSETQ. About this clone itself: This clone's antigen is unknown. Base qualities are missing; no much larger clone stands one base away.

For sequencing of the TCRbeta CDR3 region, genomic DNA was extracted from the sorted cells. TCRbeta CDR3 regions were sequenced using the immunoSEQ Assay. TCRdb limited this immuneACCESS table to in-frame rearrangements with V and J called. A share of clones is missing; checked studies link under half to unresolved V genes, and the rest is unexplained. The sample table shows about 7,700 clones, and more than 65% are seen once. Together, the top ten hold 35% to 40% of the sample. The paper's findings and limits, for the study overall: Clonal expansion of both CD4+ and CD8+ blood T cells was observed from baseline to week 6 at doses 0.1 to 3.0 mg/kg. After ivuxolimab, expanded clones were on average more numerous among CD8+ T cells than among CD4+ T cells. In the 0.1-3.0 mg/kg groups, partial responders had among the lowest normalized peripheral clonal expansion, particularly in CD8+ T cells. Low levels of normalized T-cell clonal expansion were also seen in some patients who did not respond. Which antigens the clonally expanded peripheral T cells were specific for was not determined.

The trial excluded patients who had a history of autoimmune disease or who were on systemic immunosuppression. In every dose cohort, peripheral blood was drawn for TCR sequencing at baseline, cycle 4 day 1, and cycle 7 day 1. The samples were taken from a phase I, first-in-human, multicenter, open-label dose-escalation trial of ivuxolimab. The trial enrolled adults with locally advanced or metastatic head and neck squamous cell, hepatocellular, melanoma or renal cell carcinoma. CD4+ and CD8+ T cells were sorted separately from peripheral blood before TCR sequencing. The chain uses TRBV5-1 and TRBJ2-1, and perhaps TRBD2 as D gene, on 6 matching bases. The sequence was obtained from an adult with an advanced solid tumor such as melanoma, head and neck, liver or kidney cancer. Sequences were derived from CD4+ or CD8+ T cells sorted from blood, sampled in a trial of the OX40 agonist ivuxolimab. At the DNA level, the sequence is TGCGCCAGCAGCTTGACTTCGGGCGGGACTTACAATGAGCAGTTCTTC. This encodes CASSLTSGGTYNEQFF.